What follows describes a single T cell receptor (beta chain). Its antigen specificity is not known. Per-base quality was not reported, and no clone a single base away is much larger than it. Sequencing was carried out with an Illumina MiSeq. Quantitative 5'-RACE with molecular barcodes was the method used to prepare the TCR beta libraries. Concerning the study's data processing: A new computational method based on a probabilistic model of VDJ rearrangement was used to identify disease-linked TCR variants. The public reads were reanalyzed by TCRdb: fastp trimming at Q25, MiXCR alignment, in-frame beta chains only. Merged by CDR3 protein, the rows form single entries marked with the most common genes and DNA. These V and J calls originate from TCRdb's pipeline instead of the authors' own analysis. The sample table lists around 25,000 distinct CDR3 sequences, around a sixth of them with a count of one. 25% to 30% of the sample is in the top ten clones.

The data were obtained in a study of CD8 T cells in ankylosing spondylitis (TCRdb year 2017). The study in broad terms: To find TCR variants linked to disease, the study profiled T cell receptor beta repertoires in ankylosing spondylitis patients and healthy donors. The whole study cohort included over a hundred healthy donors and 25 ankylosing spondylitis patients. Peripheral blood was sampled, and synovial fluid was additionally collected from ankylosing spondylitis patients.

Results and caveats for the whole study, not just this receptor: A CD8+ phenotype was shown by the disease-linked clones, which were found at relatively low frequencies in peripheral blood. Blood from ankylosing spondylitis patients appeared to be characterized by a TCR beta motif composed of about eight highly homologous amino acid variants. Some of the motif variants had been reported before in the synovial fluid and blood of reactive arthritis patients, a finding that suggests common disease-initiation mechanisms. The disease-linked clones were reported to be significantly enriched in matched synovial fluid samples from ankylosing spondylitis patients.

The sample comprised blood. This sequence originates from a male donor with ankylosing spondylitis or in good health (not recorded which).

CDR3 sequence: CASSDLRVKYV. Here is the DNA: TGTGCCAGCAGTGACCTCAGGGTGAAGTACGTC. The chain is made from TRBV2 and TRBJ2-7; TRBD1 is possibly the D segment (5 matching bases). CDR1 SNHLY and CDR2 FYNNEI are derived from the germline V gene. Relative to germline, V is 3 bases shorter and J is 11 bases shorter, with 11 bases between their ends. The CDR3 measures 11 amino acids from cysteine to valine. Only the CDR3 DNA stays, 33 bases, in frame from base 1.